This is a list of T cell receptor beta chains from one sample in a study of beta chain features in type 1 diabetes. The data were produced by immunoSEQ multiplex PCR, yet TCRdb's version contains in-frame clones alone and is incomplete. The data hold 400,000 or so clones, with 9.6% observed a single time. Material: central memory CD4+ T cells from blood. These receptors originate from a man aged 25 to 40 with type 1 diabetes. Both conserved end residues are part of each CDR3. D genes are given only for firm matches. Clone size, where shown, is once, few, many, or a class for clones that have expanded.

D	size	V	J	DNA	CDR3
NA	few	TRBV6-6	TRBJ2-1	TGTGCCAGCACCCAAGCTAGGGGGTCAACCTACAATGAGCAGTTCTTC	CASTQARGSTYNEQFF
NA	NA	TRBV27	TRBJ1-2	TGTGCCAGCAGTTTATCCCCCCGGGTCGCCTATGGCTACACCTTC	CASSLSPRVAYGYTF
NA	NA	TRBV2	TRBJ2-5	TGTGCCAGCAGCCAACTGAACCAAGAGACCCAGTACTTC	CASSQLNQETQYF
NA	NA	TRBV7-8	TRBJ2-3	TGTGCCAGCAGCTTATCGCGGTTAGATACGCAGTATTTT	CASSLSRLDTQYF
TRBD2	many	TRBV28	TRBJ2-7	TGTGCCAGCAGTCAGCAGGGAGGGGTTGGGTACTTC	CASSQQGGVGYF
TRBD1	NA	TRBV7-3	TRBJ1-1	TGTGCCAGCAGCCAGACAGGGGCTGACACTGAAGCTTTCTTT	CASSQTGADTEAFF
TRBD2	NA	TRBV19	TRBJ2-1	TGTGCCAGTAGTATAAGGCGGGAGGCAAATGAGCAGTTCTTC	CASSIRREANEQFF
TRBD1	NA	TRBV11-2	TRBJ2-5	TGTGCCAGCAGCTCAGACAGGGGGCTAGAGACCCAGTACTTC	CASSSDRGLETQYF
NA	NA	TRBV9	TRBJ2-5	TGTGCCAGCAGCTTAAAGGGGCAAGAGACCCAGTACTTC	CASSLKGQETQYF
TRBD1	many	TRBV7-2	TRBJ1-5	TGTGCCAGCAGCCAGCGACAGGGCGGAAGCAATCAGCCCCAGCATTTT	CASSQRQGGSNQPQHF
NA	NA	TRBV5-1	TRBJ2-1	TGCGCCAGCAGCTCCTTGGAGAGGGGCCTATACAATGAGCAGTTCTTC	CASSSLERGLYNEQFF
TRBD1	many	TRBV7-2	TRBJ2-3	TGTGCCAGCAGCTTAGACAGGGGGCGGGATACGCAGTATTTT	CASSLDRGRDTQYF
NA	few	TRBV7-2	TRBJ1-1	TGTGCCAGCAGCTTAAAACAGGGCCCTGGGGCTTTCTTT	CASSLKQGPGAFF
TRBD1	NA	TRBV29-1	TRBJ1-3	TGCAGCGTTGCCCGGACAGGGTTTGGAAACACCATATATTTT	CSVARTGFGNTIYF
NA	few	TRBV28	TRBJ2-3	TGTGCCAGCAGTCGCACAGATACGCAGTATTTT	CASSRTDTQYF
TRBD2	NA	TRBV6-1	TRBJ2-7	TGTGCCAGCAACACGCCTAGCGGGAGCTCCTACGAGCAGTACTTC	CASNTPSGSSYEQYF
NA	few	TRBV7-2	TRBJ2-7	TGTGCCAGCAGCTTTACTAGTGTAGGCGAGCAGTACTTC	CASSFTSVGEQYF
NA	NA	TRBV7-3	TRBJ2-3	TGTGCCAGCAGCTCAGAGATGGATACGCAGTATTTT	CASSSEMDTQYF
NA	few	TRBV10-1	TRBJ2-2	TGCGCCAGCAGACAGGGAGGCACCGGGGAGCTGTTTTTT	CASRQGGTGELFF
TRBD1	few	TRBV10-3	TRBJ2-7	TGTGCCATCAGTGAGGGCGGGCAGGGGGCCTACGAGCAGTACTTC	CAISEGGQGAYEQYF
NA	NA	TRBV6-5	TRBJ2-1	TGTGCCAGCAGCCCCGGGTGGGGGCGGATTAGTGAGCAGTTCTTC	CASSPGWGRISEQFF
NA	NA	TRBV9	TRBJ2-1	TGTGCCAGCACTAGGGGCCCCACCTACAATGAGCAGTTCTTC	CASTRGPTYNEQFF
NA	NA	TRBV25-1	TRBJ2-3	TGTGCCTGCACCACAGGAGGCACAGATACGCAGTATTTT	CACTTGGTDTQYF
NA	NA	TRBV18	TRBJ1-5	TGTGCCAGCTCACCCTCAGGGGCGGGTCAGCCCCAGCATTTT	CASSPSGAGQPQHF